This TCR beta chain was identified in a study of response to subunit inactivated influenza vaccine (dated by TCRdb to 2016 to 2019). At the level of the whole study: Deep quantitative T cell receptor repertoire profiling was used in the study to track responses to a trivalent subunit inactivated influenza vaccine. On the study overall, not on this receptor specifically: The authors proposed that each seasonal influenza vaccination may bring in only a limited number of new T cells.

This clonotype showed up many times. Its cognate antigen has yet to be identified. No base-level quality is on record; no much larger clone is a single base apart. CDR1 and CDR2 (SGHTA, FQGNSA) derive from the germline V gene. Including cysteine and phenylalanine, the CDR3 has 16 amino acids. The only DNA kept is the CDR3, 48 bases in frame from the first base. Germline trimming: 1 base from V, 4 bases from J; junction bases outside gene matches: 6. The library was prepared using RT-PCR. The sequencer listed for this sample is Illumina HiSeq 2500. TCRdb passed the public sequencing reads through fastp at Q25 and MiXCR, retaining productive beta sequences. Merged by CDR3 protein, the rows form single entries marked with the most common genes and DNA. The sample table holds about 540,000 distinct CDR3 sequences, of which 12% to 15% were seen once. Jointly, the top ten make up around 10% of the sample.

Rearrangement joined TRBV7-2 to TRBJ2-7; TRBD2 agrees with 11 junctional bases. The origin of this receptor is a man aged 50-60 years who received an inactivated influenza vaccine. Donor details come from another sample of the same person, matched by shared clones. The starting material was PBMCs from blood, obtained 12 days after vaccination. The CDR3 reads CASSLGIAGGQYEQYF. The nucleotides read TGTGCCAGCAGCTTAGGTATAGCGGGAGGGCAATACGAGCAGTACTTC.